These 7 T cell receptor beta chains share one sample of origin, sequenced in a study of regulatory and conventional T cells in RAG deficiency. TCRdb keeps only in-frame clones here, not all; method: immunoSEQ multiplex PCR. This sample has about 5,700 clones; just under 95% occur once, and the top ten carry about 52%. Sequencing was performed on CD8+ T cells sorted from blood. The receptors stem from a human donor with RAG deficiency presenting as severe combined immunodeficiency.

About this clone: An end of the junction does not agree with germline; a read error may underlie this. CDR3 region: CASSPVETYGNTF. In DNA, the CDR3 is TGTGCCAGCAGCCCGGTGGAAACCTATGGCAACACCTTC. The V and J genes are TRBV7-9 and TRBJ1-2; D unclear. The CDR3 extends over 13 amino acids. CDR1 SEHNR and CDR2 FQNEAQ come from the germline V gene (reference sequence).

This clone was observed once. The chain employs TRBV4-2 and TRBJ2-2; D remains ambiguous. This CDR3 spans 13 amino acids. V lost 4 bases and J lost 4, with 7 bases in between. Per germline, CDR1 LGHNA and CDR2 YNFKEQ. The DNA of the CDR3 is TGTGCCAGCAGCCCTCCCAGCACCGGGGAGCTGTTTTTT. It yields the protein CASSPPSTGELFF.

The count of this clone is one. Other DNA sequences from this sample encode an identical CDR3 as well. The rearrangement joins TRBV4-3 to TRBJ1-2; no definite D call. The germline CDR1 and CDR2 sequences are LGHNA and YSLEER. The CDR3 runs to 12 residues. The ends were cut back, 0 bases at V and 7 bases at J, with 6 bases in the middle. The CDR3 sequence is CASSQDRTGYTF. The CDR3 nucleotides are TGCGCCAGCAGCCAAGATCGGACTGGCTACACCTTC.

The CDR3 DNA reads as TGTGCCAGCAGCTTCGGGACAGAATACAATGAGCAGTTCTTC. Translation gives CASSFGTEYNEQFF. This rearrangement joins TRBV27 to TRBJ2-1; TRBD1 matches 7 bases. The CDR3 runs 14 residues. With V trimmed by 6 bases and J by 4 bases, 6 bases remained unmatched. CDR1 MNHEY and CDR2 SMNVEV come from the germline V gene (reference sequence).

This clone was counted a single time. This CDR3 is CASSGQGVIQYF. DNA for the CDR3: TGTGCCAGCAGCGGACAGGGGGTTATTCAGTACTTC. The J gene is TRBJ2-4, the V gene TRBV9; 9 nucleotides align to TRBD1. The V gene's germline CDR1 is SGDLS and CDR2 YYNGEE. The CDR3 has 12 amino acids. Germline trimming cut 3 bases from V and 10 bases from J; bases unmatched to any gene: 2. The entire variable domain, with the rest obtained from reference TRBV9 and TRBJ2-4, is as follows: DSGVTQTPKHLITATGQRVTLRCSPRSGDLSVYWYQQSLDQGLQFLIQYYNGEERAKGNILERFSAQQFPDLHSELNLSSLELGDSALYFCASSGQGVIQYFGAGTRLSVL.

This chain connects TRBV7-6 to TRBJ1-1; tentative D call: TRBD1 (5 bases). Germline V gene sequence: CDR1 SGHVS, CDR2 FNYEAQ. The CDR3 contains 12 residues. Deletions cut 5 bases from V and 6 bases from J, with 10 bases between. The CDR3 nucleotides are TGTGCCAGCAGCCCTCAAGGGGCTGAAGCTTTCTTT. Amino acid sequence: CASSPQGAEAFF.

The chain links TRBV6-5 to TRBJ2-3; D may be TRBD1 (6 bases). Germline CDR1 is MNHEY and CDR2 is SVGAGI. The CDR3 spans 15 residues. The V gene lost 1 base and the J gene lost 1 base, with 9 bases spanning the gap. The CDR3 reads CASSYYGQRTDTQYF. In DNA, the CDR3 is TGTGCCAGCAGTTACTACGGACAGCGCACAGATACGCAGTATTTT.